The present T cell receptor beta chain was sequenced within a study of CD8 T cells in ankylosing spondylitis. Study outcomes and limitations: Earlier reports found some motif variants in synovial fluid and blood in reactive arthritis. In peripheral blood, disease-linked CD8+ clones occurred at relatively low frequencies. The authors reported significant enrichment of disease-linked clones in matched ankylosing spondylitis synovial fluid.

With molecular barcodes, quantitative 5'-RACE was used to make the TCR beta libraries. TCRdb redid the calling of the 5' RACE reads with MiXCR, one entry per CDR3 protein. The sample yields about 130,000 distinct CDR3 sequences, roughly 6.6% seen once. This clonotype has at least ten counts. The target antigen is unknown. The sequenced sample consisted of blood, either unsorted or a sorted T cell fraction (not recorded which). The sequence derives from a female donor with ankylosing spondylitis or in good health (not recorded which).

CDR3 sequence: CASSPAGIGGNTIYF. As DNA, the CDR3 is TGCGCCAGCAGCCCGGCGGGTATTGGTGGAAACACCATATATTTT. The chain has TRBV5-1 and TRBJ1-3; D gene uncertain. Trimming took 4 bases from V and 3 from J, leaving 14 bases between them. Germline lookup yields CDR1 SGHRS and CDR2 YFSETQ. This CDR3 has 15 residues.